The rows below give T cell receptor beta chains drawn from one sample of a study of blood T cells in healthy people across ages. MiXCR was run by TCRdb on the 5' RACE reads, yielding one entry per CDR3 protein. The sample lists 550,000 to 750,000 distinct CDR3 sequences; 20% to 25% were seen once. Sequenced input: blood. These receptor sequences come from a man between 65 and 80 years old in good health. The CDR3 runs from the conserved cysteine through the conserved F or W. The D gene is left open where the match is weak. Clone size is given for some rows only: seen once, a few or many times, or a class if the clone is expanded.

.	.	TRBV19	TRBJ2-5	CASTPWGQETQYF	TGTGCCAGCACCCCCTGGGGGCAAGAGACCCAGTACTTC
.	TRBD2	TRBV5-1	TRBJ2-3	CASSLVSSGRATDTQYF	TGCGCCAGCAGCTTGGTGTCTAGCGGGAGGGCCACAGATACGCAGTATTTT
few	.	TRBV18	TRBJ2-3	CASSPAVNTDTQYF	TGTGCCAGCTCACCGGCGGTAAACACAGATACGCAGTATTTT
few	TRBD1	TRBV20-1	TRBJ1-2	CSAPERDRVDYTF	TGCAGTGCTCCAGAGAGGGACAGGGTAGACTACACCTTC
few	TRBD1	TRBV12-5	TRBJ2-5	CASGPGTGQYQETQYF	TGTGCTAGTGGTCCAGGGACAGGGCAATACCAAGAGACCCAGTACTTC
.	TRBD2	TRBV12-3/TRBV12-4	TRBJ2-1	CASSTGGDEQFF	TGTGCCAGCTCGACGGGAGGGGATGAGCAGTTCTTC
.	.	TRBV28	TRBJ2-7	CASSAGGRVPYEQYF	TGTGCCAGCAGTGCAGGAGGCAGGGTCCCCTACGAGCAGTACTTC
once	.	TRBV18	TRBJ2-3	CASSIGTRLTDTQYF	TGTGCCAGCTCAATCGGGACAAGACTCACAGATACGCAGTATTTT
few	.	TRBV28	TRBJ2-1	CASIPLGADSYNEQFF	TGTGCCAGCATTCCTTTGGGGGCGGACAGCTACAATGAGCAGTTCTTC
.	TRBD2	TRBV5-6	TRBJ2-1	CASSWTSGSRVLSEQFF	TGTGCCAGCAGCTGGACTAGCGGGAGTCGTGTCTTAAGCGAGCAGTTCTTC
.	.	TRBV28	TRBJ1-4	CASSLGGGPTGTVFF	TGTGCCAGCAGTTTGGGGGGGGGACCGACCGGGACTGTGTTTTTT
many	.	TRBV29-1	TRBJ2-5	CSVTGAEETQYF	TGCAGCGTGACCGGGGCGGAAGAGACCCAGTACTTC
.	TRBD2	TRBV12-3/TRBV12-4	TRBJ2-7	CASSTTSGIYEQCF	TGTGCCAGCAGCACGACTAGCGGGATCTACGAGCAGTGCTTC
.	.	TRBV10-3	TRBJ1-2	CAISEWGGYGYTF	TGTGCCATCAGTGAGTGGGGTGGCTATGGCTACACCTTC
.	.	TRBV7-2	TRBJ2-4	CASSFSVAQGSKNIQYF	TGTGCCAGCAGCTTTAGTGTTGCTCAGGGCTCCAAAAACATTCAGTACTTC
few	.	TRBV2	TRBJ1-6	CASRAGENSPLHF	TGTGCCAGCAGGGCAGGGGAGAATTCACCCCTCCACTTT
few	.	TRBV5-4	TRBJ2-5	CASSVSSGQMQETQYF	TGTGCCAGCAGCGTCTCCTCAGGACAGATGCAAGAGACCCAGTACTTC
.	.	TRBV20-1	TRBJ2-5	CSAALGVDQETQYF	TGCAGTGCTGCCCTTGGGGTTGACCAAGAGACCCAGTACTTC
few	.	TRBV28	TRBJ2-5	CASTMGAQETQYF	TGTGCCAGCACCATGGGGGCTCAGGAGACCCAGTACTTC
few	TRBD2	TRBV20-1	TRBJ2-7	CSASPTSGTVEQYF	TGCAGTGCTAGTCCCACTAGCGGGACCGTCGAGCAGTACTTC
.	TRBD2	TRBV2	TRBJ2-1	CARRGLADNEQFF	TGTGCCAGGAGGGGACTAGCCGACAATGAGCAGTTCTTC
.	TRBD1	TRBV19	TRBJ2-1	CASSTGTGAYEQFF	TGTGCCAGTAGTACCGGGACAGGGGCCTATGAGCAGTTCTTC
.	TRBD1	TRBV20-1	TRBJ1-5	CSARGGTDNQPQHF	TGCAGTGCTAGAGGGGGGACAGACAATCAGCCCCAGCATTTT
few	TRBD2	TRBV20-1	TRBJ2-1	CSAPGTSDNEQFF	TGCAGTGCCCCCGGGACTAGCGACAATGAGCAGTTCTTC
few	.	TRBV11-2	TRBJ2-5	CASSLDRPGAGTQYF	TGTGCCAGCAGCTTAGATAGACCGGGGGCAGGGACCCAGTACTTC
few	.	TRBV25-1	TRBJ2-3	CATALGARTDTQYF	TGTGCCACCGCACTGGGGGCCCGCACAGATACGCAGTATTTT
few	TRBD1	TRBV6-5	TRBJ2-1	CASSYRGPGNEQFF	TGTGCCAGCAGTTACAGGGGGCCCGGGAATGAGCAGTTCTTC
few	.	TRBV28	TRBJ2-1	CASSLGAWDNEQFF	TGTGCCAGCAGTTTGGGGGCCTGGGACAATGAGCAGTTCTTC
.	.	TRBV6-6	TRBJ1-4	CASSPSGLRFNEKLFF	TGTGCCAGCAGTCCCTCGGGGTTAAGGTTTAATGAAAAACTGTTTTTT
few	.	TRBV7-2	TRBJ1-5	CASSPEEGFNQPQHF	TGTGCCAGCAGCCCGGAGGAGGGGTTCAATCAGCCCCAGCATTTT
.	.	TRBV9	TRBJ2-1	CASSPPRGGASYEQFF	TGTGCCAGCAGCCCGCCCAGGGGGGGGGCTAGCTATGAGCAGTTCTTC
few	TRBD1	TRBV5-5	TRBJ2-3	CASSLGTGGNTDTQYF	TGTGCCAGCAGCTTGGGGACAGGGGGGAACACAGATACGCAGTATTTT
.	.	TRBV29-1	TRBJ1-1	CSVEDIMNTEAFF	TGCAGCGTTGAAGACATCATGAACACTGAAGCTTTCTTT